This is a list of T cell receptor beta chains from one sample in a study of cytomegalovirus exposure and HLA in healthy donors. The repertoire was sequenced with immunoSEQ multiplex PCR; TCRdb's copy has only in-frame clones and lacks some. The sample holds fewer than 200,000 clones, roughly 90% seen once. The sequenced material came from PBMCs. All receptors come from a girl less than two years old in good health and CMV-seronegative. Each CDR3 is given with its conserved first and last residue. Fields, in order: V gene, J gene, CDR3 protein.

V: TRBV20-1
J: TRBJ1-2
CDR3: CSRTAADGYTF

V: TRBV6-1
J: TRBJ2-5
CDR3: CASSGQGWGQETQYF

V: TRBV29-1
J: TRBJ2-7
CDR3: CSVQGAPYEQYF

V: TRBV20-1
J: TRBJ2-1
CDR3: CSALGVDEQFF

V: TRBV29-1
J: TRBJ1-2
CDR3: CSVNRGLLDYGYTF

V: TRBV29-1
J: TRBJ2-6
CDR3: CSLTWTSGANVLTF

V: TRBV6-5
J: TRBJ1-4
CDR3: CASSPQGQGEGKLFF

V: TRBV27
J: TRBJ2-7
CDR3: CASSLAGNYEQYF

V: TRBV4-1
J: TRBJ2-3
CDR3: CASSHEQRGHTDTQYF

V: TRBV18
J: TRBJ2-5
CDR3: CASSVGLAEETQYF

V: TRBV5-1
J: TRBJ1-1
CDR3: CASSGGLWTGGNTEAFF

V: TRBV7-9
J: TRBJ2-3
CDR3: CSSSLTSGGAADTQYF

V: TRBV2
J: TRBJ1-5
CDR3: CASREQGNQPQHF

V: TRBV5-1
J: TRBJ1-2
CDR3: CASSSPGGSFNYGYTF

V: TRBV6-6
J: TRBJ1-1
CDR3: CASSYLQAHMNTEAFF

V: TRBV4-1
J: TRBJ2-5
CDR3: CASSNSLGQETQYF

V: TRBV27
J: TRBJ2-7
CDR3: CASSSAGFYEQYF

V: TRBV4-1
J: TRBJ1-2
CDR3: CASSQSPGVWTGHGYTF

V: TRBV5-1
J: TRBJ2-1
CDR3: CASSLEQGRADNEQFF

V: TRBV2
J: TRBJ2-7
CDR3: CASSREAWSSYEQYF

V: TRBV27
J: TRBJ1-2
CDR3: CASNSRIPASSLGYGYTF

V: TRBV5-4
J: TRBJ2-2
CDR3: CASNNQGPGGPGELFF

V: TRBV21-1
J: TRBJ2-3
CDR3: CASSQRLAGGHPYTDTQYF

V: TRBV30
J: TRBJ1-2
CDR3: CAWTGGYGYTF

V: TRBV7-9
J: TRBJ2-5
CDR3: CAGRSGLSETQYF

V: TRBV4-1
J: TRBJ1-4
CDR3: CASSHERDRGAKKLFF

V: TRBV29-1
J: TRBJ1-2
CDR3: CSVWGGPGSHYGYTF

V: TRBV5-1
J: TRBJ2-1
CDR3: CASSPGGRSSYNEQFF

V: TRBV27
J: TRBJ2-3
CDR3: CASSSAGRFKEDTQYF

V: TRBV30
J: TRBJ2-1
CDR3: CAWTPSYNEQFF

V: TRBV19
J: TRBJ1-1
CDR3: CASRRPDREGQPEAFF

V: TRBV2
J: TRBJ2-7
CDR3: CASYGTRNTYEQYF

V: TRBV7-6
J: TRBJ2-7
CDR3: CASSLASAGKNEQYF

V: TRBV19
J: TRBJ1-2
CDR3: CASSRGSGYGYTF

V: TRBV7-9
J: TRBJ1-1
CDR3: CSSSTGQGFTEAFF

V: TRBV7-9
J: TRBJ2-7
CDR3: CASSLPSSYEQYF

V: TRBV27
J: TRBJ1-1
CDR3: CASSVTGTNTEAFF

V: TRBV4-2
J: TRBJ2-5
CDR3: CASSQDSPQETQYF

V: TRBV7-9
J: TRBJ1-3
CDR3: CASSSNAVRGGNTIYF